Listed here is a single TCR beta chain. The CDR3 extends over 14 amino acids. This record comes from a study of blood T cell repertoires in COVID-19. Overall study: There were acute and convalescent COVID-19 samples, and they came from the United States, Italy and Spain.

Generated by immunoSEQ multiplex PCR, the TCRdb table keeps only in-frame clones and is missing some. The repertoire consists of 260,000 or so clones, with about 87% occurring once and the leading ten covering 2.5% to 3%. The gene calls are TRBV21-1 and TRBJ2-5; TRBD2, the table's D call, was not compared with the DNA. TRBV21-1 is classified as a pseudogene. The source of this sequence is a woman in her thirties with acute COVID-19. The sample was PBMCs or T cells enriched from blood (not recorded which). As DNA, the CDR3 is TGTGCCAGCAGCAAAGTAGTATGCCAAGAGACCCAGTACTTC. It codes for CASSKVVCQETQYF.